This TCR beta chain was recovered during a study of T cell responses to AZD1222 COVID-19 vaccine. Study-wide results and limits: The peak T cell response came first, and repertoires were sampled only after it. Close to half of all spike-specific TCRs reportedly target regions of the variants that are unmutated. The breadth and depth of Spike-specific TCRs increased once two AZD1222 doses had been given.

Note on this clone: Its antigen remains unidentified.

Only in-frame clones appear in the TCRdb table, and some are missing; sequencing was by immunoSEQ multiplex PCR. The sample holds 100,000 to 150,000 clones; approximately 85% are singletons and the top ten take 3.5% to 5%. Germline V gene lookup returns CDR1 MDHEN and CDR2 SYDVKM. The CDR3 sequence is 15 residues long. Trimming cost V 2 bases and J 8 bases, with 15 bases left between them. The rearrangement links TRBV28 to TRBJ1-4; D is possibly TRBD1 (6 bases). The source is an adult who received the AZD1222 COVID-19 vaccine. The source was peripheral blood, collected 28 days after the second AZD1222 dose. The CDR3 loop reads CASSLPRGPWEKLFF. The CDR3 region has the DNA TGTGCCAGCAGTTTACCCAGGGGTCCATGGGAAAAACTGTTTTTT.